This T cell receptor beta chain was captured by sequencing in a study of T cell repertoires in cytomegalovirus infection (dated by TCRdb to between 2018 and 2021). For the wider study: Donor HLA type was relevant to the analysis, because carriage of CMV infection together with the matching HLA type was indicated by public TCR beta signatures.

This clonotype occurred a few times. The antigen it binds to is not known. There are no base qualities to consult, and no much larger clone falls within one base. What the research found in general, with its limitations: In both this cohort and an independent cohort of under 450 donors, the cumulative frequency of public TCR beta family members distinguished carriers of CMV infection plus the relevant HLA type. The ex vivo response was dominated by HLA-C-restricted CMV-specific TCR beta clonotypes, which also provided the single most frequent clonotype in two of eight donors.

Sequencing was carried out with an Illumina HiSeq 1500. TCRdb trimmed public reads at Q25 via fastp, called clones via MiXCR and kept in-frame beta chains. Rows matching on CDR3 protein sequence are summarized as one entry with the most common DNA and genes. Present in this sample are more than 200,000 distinct CDR3 sequences, around 9% of which were seen just once. Jointly, the top ten make up over 12% of the sample. V is cut by 5 bases and J by 5 bases, and the space between the germline ends is 15 bases. CDR1 is given as MNHEY and CDR2 as SVGEGT, both from the germline V gene. The CDR3 goes from the cysteine to the phenylalanine over 14 residues. Only CDR3 DNA is held: 42 bases, read in frame from base 1.

This TCR derives from a human donor in good health (CMV status not recorded). Some clones in this sample may be carry-over from other donors' samples. The chain uses TRBV6-2 or TRBV6-3 and TRBJ1-1; tentative D gene TRBD1, with 6 bases matching. Sequenced material: PBMCs. The DNA reads as follows: TGTGCCAGCAGTGTACTCCGGAGGGGGACTGAAGCTTTCTTT. Its coded protein is CASSVLRRGTEAFF.